This T cell receptor beta chain was recovered during a study of cytomegalovirus exposure and HLA in healthy donors. The primer mix had 60 Vbeta and 13 Jbeta primers. Produced via immunoSEQ multiplex PCR; TCRdb's table is partial and in-frame only. Of more than 95,000 clones in the sample, around three quarters are singletons; the top ten hold 9.5% to 15%. Points from the study as a whole: Most observed TCR sequences were rare, whereas some public TCRs were detected in many donors.

This clone was seen once. Antigen specificity is unknown. Germline V lookup: CDR1 SGHTA, CDR2 FQGTGA. There are 15 residues in the CDR3. The V end was cut by 4 bases, the J end by 7 bases, with 14 bases between. This chain links TRBV7-3 with TRBJ1-6, with a possible D match to TRBD1 (5 bases). The sequencing input was PBMCs. The receptor was derived from a woman in her 40s in good health and CMV-seropositive. The CDR3 loop reads CASSSTAGLNSPLHF. CDR3 sequence (DNA): TGTGCCAGCAGCTCGACAGCGGGGCTCAATTCACCCCTCCACTTT.